Sequencing of this T cell receptor beta chain was carried out in a study of blood T cells in healthy people across ages (dated by TCRdb to between 2014 and 2017). General notes on the study: In model experiments, template switching captured roughly one uniquely barcoded TCR beta cDNA molecule for every two T cells. Age-related changes in TCR beta repertoire diversity were measured in the study by deep sequencing normalized with unique cDNA molecular identifiers. The donors were divided into four age groups: young (average about 15 years), middle-aged (approximately 41), aged (approximately 64) and long-lived (roughly 82). Donors of different ages were randomly distributed across sequencing lanes to avoid experimental bias. For two donors (one aged 18 to 30 and one aged 80 or older), the study analyzed two additional independent replicas of 1 million unique cDNA reads from the same blood draw. The full study reports these points: As age increased, observed TCR beta diversity per million T cells dropped in a roughly linear way, and a significant reduction was already evident by age around 41. Compared with the aged group, more naive CD4+ T cells, fewer expanded clones and increased TCR diversity were shown by the long-lived group, suggesting age selection. There was a strong correlation between observed TCR beta diversity and the percentage of naive T cells measured by flow cytometry. Because the CMV infection status of the donors was unknown, age-related changes in expanded clonotypes may potentially have been confounded. Since profiling was done on bulk unsorted PBMCs, naive and antigen-experienced compartments could not be conclusively compared. Estimates of total diversity from one million sequenced T cells were regarded as lower bounds and underestimates.

The library was prepared using 5' RACE. Sequenced on an Illumina HiSeq 2500. A second roughly 6 to 11 cycle PCR used a sample-barcoded 5' primer and a J-beta primer mix. A unique molecular identifier was introduced onto each TCR beta cDNA molecule by a template-switch 5' adaptor carrying 12 random nucleotides. At least 2.5 million CDR3-containing paired-end reads were obtained from each sample. The Mint cDNA synthesis kit, primed by a TRBC-specific oligonucleotide, was used to synthesize first-strand cDNA from all RNA. Following uracil-DNA glycosylase treatment, a first 18-cycle PCR with universal primers M1SS and BC2_uni_R was performed on all cDNA. The study's own analysis went as follows. For normalization, 1 million high-quality reads were randomly selected from each sample, with every read carrying a distinct molecular identifier. Instead of being binned into consensus sequences, reads with shared molecular identifiers were discarded. MiTCR, set to a Q25 quality threshold and the strictest error-elimination algorithm, was used for CDR3 identification, clonotype clustering and error correction. A nonparametric unseen species model with Euler transformation was used to estimate a lower bound on total TCR beta diversity. TCRdb reanalyzed the raw reads on its own, using fastp at Q25 for trimming and MiXCR for clone calling, and kept in-frame beta chains. Rows matching on CDR3 protein sequence are summarized as one entry with the most common DNA and genes. It is TCRdb's table, rather than the study itself, that gives the V and J calls and clone size. Recorded for this sample are under 950,000 distinct CDR3 sequences; over 20% of them occurred a single time. The ten biggest clones cover roughly a fifth of the sample.

The CDR3 covers 19 residues, taking in both the cysteine and the phenylalanine. Kept here is only the CDR3 DNA, which spans 57 bases and is read in frame from base 1. Trimming removed 6 bases from V and 0 bases from J, leaving 26 bases between the germline ends. The approximately 40 donors, aged 6 to 90 years, were systemically healthy Caucasian individuals from Russia. Approximately 9 milliliters of peripheral blood were collected from each donor into EDTA-treated Vacutainer tubes. Ficoll-Paque density-gradient centrifugation was used to isolate PBMCs, with at least 7 million obtained per sample. Trizol reagent was used to extract total RNA from the PBMCs, yielding at least 5 micrograms per sample. The percentages of naive CD45RAhigh/CD27high T cells were determined by flow cytometry on a PBMC aliquot from every donor. Regarding this clonotype: Its recognized antigen is unknown. No per-base quality is available; no much larger clone lies one base away.

Sequencing input: blood. Recombination linked TRBV12-3 or TRBV12-4 to TRBJ1-2; the D gene is perhaps TRBD1, from 6 matching bases. This receptor was taken from a man aged 70 or older in good health. The CDR3 here reads CASSAVGTLHGLANYGYTF. The bases are TGTGCCAGCAGCGCAGTAGGGACACTCCACGGACTAGCTAACTATGGCTACACCTTC.